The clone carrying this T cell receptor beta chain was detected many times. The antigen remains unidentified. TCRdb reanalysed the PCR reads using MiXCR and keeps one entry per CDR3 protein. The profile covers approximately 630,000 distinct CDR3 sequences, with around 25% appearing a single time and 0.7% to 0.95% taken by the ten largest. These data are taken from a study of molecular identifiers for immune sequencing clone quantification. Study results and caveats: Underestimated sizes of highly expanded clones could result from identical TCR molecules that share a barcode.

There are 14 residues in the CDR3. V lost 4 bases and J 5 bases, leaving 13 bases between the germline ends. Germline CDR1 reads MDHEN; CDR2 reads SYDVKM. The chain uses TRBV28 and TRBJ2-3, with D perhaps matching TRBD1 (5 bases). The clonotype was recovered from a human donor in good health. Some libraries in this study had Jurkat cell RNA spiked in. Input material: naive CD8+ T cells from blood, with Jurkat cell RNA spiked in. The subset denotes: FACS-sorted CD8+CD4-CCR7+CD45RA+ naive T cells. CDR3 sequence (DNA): TGTGCCAGCAGTTACCTGGTAGGGGAAGATACGCAGTATTTT. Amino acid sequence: CASSYLVGEDTQYF.